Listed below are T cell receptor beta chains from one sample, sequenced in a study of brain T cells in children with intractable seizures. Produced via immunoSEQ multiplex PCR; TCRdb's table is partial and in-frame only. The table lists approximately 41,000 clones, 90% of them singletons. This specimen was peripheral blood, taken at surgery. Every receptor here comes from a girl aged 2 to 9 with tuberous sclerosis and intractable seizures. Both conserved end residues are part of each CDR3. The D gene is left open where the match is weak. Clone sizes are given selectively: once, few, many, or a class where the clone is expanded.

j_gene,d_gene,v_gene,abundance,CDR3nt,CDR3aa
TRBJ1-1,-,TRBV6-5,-,TGTGCCAGCAGTTACTCCGAGAACACTGAAGCTTTCTTT,CASSYSENTEAFF
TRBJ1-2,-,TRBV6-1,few,TGTGCCAGCAGTGACGACAGCCGACCGGGGTATGGCTACACCTTC,CASSDDSRPGYGYTF
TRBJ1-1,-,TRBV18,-,TGTGCCAGCTCACCACAGATATTGAACACTGAAGCTTTCTTT,CASSPQILNTEAFF
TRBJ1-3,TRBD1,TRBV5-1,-,TGCGCCAGCAGCGGGACAGGGGCTGGAAACACCATATATTTT,CASSGTGAGNTIYF
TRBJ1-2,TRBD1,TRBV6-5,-,TGTGCCAGCAGAACAGGGGCGGTTGGCTATGGCTACACCTTC,CASRTGAVGYGYTF
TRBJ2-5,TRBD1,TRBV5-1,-,TGCGCCAGCAGCGCGACAGGGGGCGAGGGGGAGACCCAGTACTTC,CASSATGGEGETQYF
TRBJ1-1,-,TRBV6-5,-,TGTGCCAGCACTTTGAGGGTGGGCACTGAAGCTTTCTTT,CASTLRVGTEAFF
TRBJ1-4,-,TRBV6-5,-,TGTGCCAGCAGTTACAGAGGAGGAGGGGATGAAAAACTGTTTTTT,CASSYRGGGDEKLFF
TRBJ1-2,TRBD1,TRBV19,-,TGTGCCAGTAGTAACAGGGGGTCAGCGAACTATGGCTACACCTTC,CASSNRGSANYGYTF
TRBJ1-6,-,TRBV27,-,TGTGCCAGCAGTTCCTCAGGAAGCTCCTATAATTCACCCCTCCACTTT,CASSSSGSSYNSPLHF
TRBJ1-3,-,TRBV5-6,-,TGTGCCAGCAGCTTGCAGTCGGTCTCTGGAAACACCATATATTTT,CASSLQSVSGNTIYF
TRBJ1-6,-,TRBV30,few,TGTGCCTGGAGAGGCCCCGGAGGCCCAAATAATTCACCCCTCCACTTT,CAWRGPGGPNNSPLHF
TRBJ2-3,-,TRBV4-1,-,TGCGCCAGCAGCCAAGGCTTGACTAGAGTTAGGGCAGATACGCAGTATTTT,CASSQGLTRVRADTQYF
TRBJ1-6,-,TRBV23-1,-,TGCGCCAGCCCATTAGACCCAAATGCGGGCAATTCACCCCTCCACTTT,CASPLDPNAGNSPLHF
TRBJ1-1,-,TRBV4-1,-,TGCGCCAGCAGCCAAGTGGGTCGCCGGTACACTGAAGCTTTCTTT,CASSQVGRRYTEAFF
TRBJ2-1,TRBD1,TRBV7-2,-,TGTGCCAGCAGCCCCCGACAGGGACCGCAGTTCTTC,CASSPRQGPQFF
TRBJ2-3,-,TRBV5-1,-,TGCGCCAGCAAGGGATCTCACACAGATACGCAGTATTTT,CASKGSHTDTQYF
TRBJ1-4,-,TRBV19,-,TGTGCCAGTAGGGTAGTTGCAACTAATGAAAAACTGTTTTTT,CASRVVATNEKLFF
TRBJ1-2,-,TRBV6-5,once,TGTGCCAGCAGGATATCGCAGGGTGACTATGGCTACACCTTC,CASRISQGDYGYTF
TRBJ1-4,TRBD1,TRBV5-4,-,TGTGCCAGCAGCCCGGGACAGGGGGATGAAAAACTGTTTTTT,CASSPGQGDEKLFF
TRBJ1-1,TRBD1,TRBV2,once,TGTGCCAGCAGTGTGACAGGGGTCACTGAAGCTTTCTTT,CASSVTGVTEAFF
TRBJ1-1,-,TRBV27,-,TGTGCCAGCAGTTTATCTGGGCCGACGAACACTGAAGCTTTCTTT,CASSLSGPTNTEAFF
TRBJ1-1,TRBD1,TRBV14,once,TGTGCCAGCAGCCAGACAGGGAGGGCTTTCTTT,CASSQTGRAFF
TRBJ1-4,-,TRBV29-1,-,TGCAGCGTTCGGCAGCCTAATGAAAAACTGTTTTTT,CSVRQPNEKLFF
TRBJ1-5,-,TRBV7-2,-,TGTGCCAGCAGCTTAGTGGGGGCCGGCCAGCCCCAGCATTTT,CASSLVGAGQPQHF
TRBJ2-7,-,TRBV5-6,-,TGTGCCAGCAGCCGTTCCTACGAGCAGTACTTC,CASSRSYEQYF
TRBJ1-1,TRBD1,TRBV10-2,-,TGCGCCAGCAGTGAGTTTACAGGGGGCAAGGACACTGAAGCTTTCTTT,CASSEFTGGKDTEAFF
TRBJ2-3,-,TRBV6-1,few,TGTGCCAGCAGTGAAGCATGGGGGGGCGCAGATACGCAGTATTTT,CASSEAWGGADTQYF
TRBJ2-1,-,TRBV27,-,TGTGCCAGCACTTCCCGGGGGACACGCTATGAGAATGAGGCGCAGTTCTTC,CASTSRGTRYENEAQFF
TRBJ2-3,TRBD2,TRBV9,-,TGTGCCAGCAGCGTTGGGACTAGCGGGACAGATACGCAGTATTTT,CASSVGTSGTDTQYF
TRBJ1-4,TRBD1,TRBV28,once,TGTGCCAGCCATCCGGGACAGGGGGAAAAACTGTTTTTT,CASHPGQGEKLFF
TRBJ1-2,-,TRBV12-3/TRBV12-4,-,TGTGCCAGCAGCTCCGGGGGTAGCTATGGCTACACCTTC,CASSSGGSYGYTF
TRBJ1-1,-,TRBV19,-,TGTGCCAGTAGTATCGTCTTCCGGGGGGAAACTGAAGCTTTCTTT,CASSIVFRGETEAFF
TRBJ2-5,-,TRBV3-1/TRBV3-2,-,TGTGCCAGCAGCCAAGGGGAGACGGTCCTCCGGTCCCAGTACTTC,CASSQGETVLRSQYF
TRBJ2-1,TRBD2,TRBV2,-,TGTGCCAGCAGTGAAACGGAGCGGGAGTACAATGAGCAGTTCTTC,CASSETEREYNEQFF
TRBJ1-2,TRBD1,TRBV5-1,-,TGCGCCAGCAGCCAGGACAGGGGTCTTGGCTACACCTTC,CASSQDRGLGYTF
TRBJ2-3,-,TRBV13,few,TGTGCCAGCAGCCCCGGGACGGTGACCACAGATACGCAGTATTTT,CASSPGTVTTDTQYF
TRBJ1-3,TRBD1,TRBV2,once,TGTGCCAGCAGGTCCAGGCTTGACAGGGAGGGTGGAAACACCATATATTTT,CASRSRLDREGGNTIYF
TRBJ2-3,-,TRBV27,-,TGTGCCAGCAGTTTATCTGGGTCCTGGAGCACAGATACGCAGTATTTT,CASSLSGSWSTDTQYF
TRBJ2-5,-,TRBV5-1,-,TGCGCCAGCAGCCCCCGGCCCCGCTCCTGGAGACAAGAGACCCAGTACTTC,CASSPRPRSWRQETQYF
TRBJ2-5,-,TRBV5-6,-,TGTGCCAGCAGCTTTGCCCTGACCCGGGGGGAGACCCAGTACTTC,CASSFALTRGETQYF
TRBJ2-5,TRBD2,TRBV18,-,TGTGCCAGCTCGCCCTCGACTAGCGGGGGCCGGGAGACCCAGTACTTC,CASSPSTSGGRETQYF
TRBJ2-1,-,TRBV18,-,TGTGCCAGCTCACCACCGGGGGACAATGAGCAGTTCTTC,CASSPPGDNEQFF
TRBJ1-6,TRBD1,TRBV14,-,TGTGCCAGCAGCGGGAACAGGGGGAATAATTCACCCCTCCACTTT,CASSGNRGNNSPLHF
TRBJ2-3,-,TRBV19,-,TGTGCCAGTAGTGCGGCATACTATAGCACAGATACGCAGTATTTT,CASSAAYYSTDTQYF
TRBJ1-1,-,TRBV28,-,TGTGCCAGCACAGGGGTTGGAACTGAAGCTTTCTTT,CASTGVGTEAFF